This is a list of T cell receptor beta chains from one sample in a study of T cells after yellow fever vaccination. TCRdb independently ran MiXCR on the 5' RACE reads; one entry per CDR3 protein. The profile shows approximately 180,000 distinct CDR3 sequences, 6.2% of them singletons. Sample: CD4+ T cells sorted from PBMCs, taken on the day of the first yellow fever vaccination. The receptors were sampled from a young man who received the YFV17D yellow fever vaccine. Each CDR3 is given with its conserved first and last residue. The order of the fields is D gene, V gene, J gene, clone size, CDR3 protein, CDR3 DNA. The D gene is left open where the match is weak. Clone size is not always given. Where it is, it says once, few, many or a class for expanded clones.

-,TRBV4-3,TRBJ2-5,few,CASSRVNQETQYF,TGCGCCAGCAGCCGGGTAAATCAAGAGACCCAGTACTTC
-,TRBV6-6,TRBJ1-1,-,CASSSVGISEAFF,TGTGCCAGCAGTTCCGTTGGGATCTCTGAAGCTTTCTTT
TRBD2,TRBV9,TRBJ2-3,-,CASSVGVGAGDTQYF,TGTGCCAGCAGCGTAGGGGTCGGAGCGGGGGATACGCAGTATTTT
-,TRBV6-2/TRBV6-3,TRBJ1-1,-,CASSYGRSTEAFF,TGTGCCAGCAGTTATGGGCGGTCCACTGAAGCTTTCTTT
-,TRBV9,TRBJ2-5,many,CASSVSGPPGTQYF,TGTGCCAGCAGCGTTAGCGGTCCGCCTGGGACCCAGTACTTC
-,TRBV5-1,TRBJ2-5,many,CASSPGHQETQYF,TGCGCCAGCTCTCCGGGGCACCAAGAGACCCAGTACTTC
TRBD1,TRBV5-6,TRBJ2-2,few,CASTRDRGLGELFF,TGTGCCAGCACCCGGGACAGGGGGCTCGGGGAGCTGTTTTTT
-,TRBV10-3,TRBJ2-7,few,CAIRGGPYEQYF,TGTGCCATCAGGGGGGGGCCCTACGAGCAGTACTTC
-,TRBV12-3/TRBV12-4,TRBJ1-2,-,CASRGWGSTNYGYTF,TGTGCCAGCAGGGGGTGGGGATCGACTAACTATGGCTACACCTTC
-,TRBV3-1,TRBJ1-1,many,CASRFSLRGTEAFF,TGTGCCAGCAGATTTTCCTTGAGGGGCACTGAAGCTTTCTTT
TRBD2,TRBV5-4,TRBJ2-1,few,CASSQISGGPYNEQFF,TGTGCCAGCAGCCAAATTAGCGGGGGGCCATACAATGAGCAGTTCTTC
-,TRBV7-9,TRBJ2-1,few,CASSRRPYNEQFF,TGTGCCAGCAGTAGGCGTCCCTACAATGAGCAGTTCTTC
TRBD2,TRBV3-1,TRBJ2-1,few,CASSQGLAGANEQFF,TGTGCCAGCAGCCAAGGCCTAGCGGGGGCCAATGAGCAGTTCTTC
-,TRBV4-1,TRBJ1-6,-,CASSETGSNSPLHF,TGCGCCAGCAGCGAGACAGGTAGTAATTCACCCCTCCACTTT
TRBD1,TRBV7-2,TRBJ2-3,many,CASSAGGFSTDTQYF,TGTGCCAGCAGCGCAGGGGGATTCAGCACAGATACGCAGTATTTT
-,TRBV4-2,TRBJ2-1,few,CASSHPFGGFNEQFF,TGTGCCAGCAGCCATCCGTTTGGGGGTTTCAATGAGCAGTTCTTC
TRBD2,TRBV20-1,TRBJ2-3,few,CSASSGGASDTQYF,TGCAGTGCTTCTAGCGGGGGGGCGTCGGATACGCAGTATTTT
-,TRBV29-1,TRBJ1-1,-,CSVVKGAQGPNTEAFF,TGCAGCGTTGTAAAAGGGGCTCAGGGACCGAACACTGAAGCTTTCTTT
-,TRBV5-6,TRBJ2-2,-,CASSPYAGKTGELFF,TGTGCCAGCAGCCCTTACGCGGGGAAGACCGGGGAGCTGTTTTTT
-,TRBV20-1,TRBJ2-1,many,CSARDPAGSNEQFF,TGCAGTGCTAGAGATCCCGCAGGATCTAATGAGCAGTTCTTC
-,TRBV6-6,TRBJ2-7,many,CASSYSGEQYF,TGTGCCAGCAGTTACTCCGGGGAGCAGTACTTC
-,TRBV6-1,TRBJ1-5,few,CASKGRNLNQPQHF,TGTGCCAGCAAGGGACGGAACCTCAATCAGCCCCAGCATTTT
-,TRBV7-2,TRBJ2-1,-,CASSFDRTNNEQFF,TGTGCCAGCAGCTTCGACAGGACCAACAATGAGCAGTTCTTC
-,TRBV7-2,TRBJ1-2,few,CASSLVREGYTF,TGTGCCAGCAGCTTAGTGAGGGAGGGCTACACCTTC
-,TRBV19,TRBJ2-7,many,CASSRKAVGLLEQYF,TGTGCCAGTAGTAGAAAGGCGGTCGGGCTCCTCGAGCAGTACTTC
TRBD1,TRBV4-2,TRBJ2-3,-,CASSQKLIGDRDTDTQYF,TGTGCCAGCAGCCAAAAACTGATAGGGGACAGGGACACAGATACGCAGTATTTT
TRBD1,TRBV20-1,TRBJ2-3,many,CSEQGALDTQYF,TGCAGTGAGCAGGGGGCGCTAGATACGCAGTATTTT
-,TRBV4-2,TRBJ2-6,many,CASSQDARSVLTF,TGTGCCAGCAGCCAAGACGCCCGGAGCGTCCTGACTTTC
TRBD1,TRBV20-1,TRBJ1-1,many,CSASSAGGTEAFF,TGCAGTGCTAGCTCTGCAGGGGGCACTGAAGCTTTCTTT
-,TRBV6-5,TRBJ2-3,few,CASSYSADAPDTQYF,TGTGCCAGCAGTTACTCAGCAGACGCTCCAGATACGCAGTATTTT
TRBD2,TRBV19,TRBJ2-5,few,CASSMGGSLMEETQYF,TGTGCCAGTAGTATGGGGGGGTCTCTGATGGAAGAGACCCAGTACTTC